This is a list of T cell receptor beta chains from one sample in a study of radiotherapy plus CTLA-4 blockade in lung cancer. The data were produced by immunoSEQ multiplex PCR, yet TCRdb's version contains in-frame clones alone and is incomplete. The data contain roughly 90,000 clones, around nine tenths of them singletons. Sequencing was performed on peripheral blood, taken from a patient treated with radiotherapy plus ipilimumab. The receptors shown here come from a human donor with non-small cell lung cancer that progressed on radiotherapy plus ipilimumab. The CDR3 runs from the conserved cysteine through the conserved F or W. The D gene is left open where the match is weak. A row's size may be missing; if present it is once, few, many or a size class.

D | J | V | size | DNA | CDR3
NA | TRBJ1-5 | TRBV4-2 | once | TGTGCCAGCAGCCAAGGGGGTGATAGCAATCAGCCCCAGCATTTT | CASSQGGDSNQPQHF
NA | TRBJ1-1 | TRBV7-3 | NA | TGTGCCAGCAGCTTAAGCGGAGGGAACACTGAAGCTTTCTTT | CASSLSGGNTEAFF
NA | TRBJ2-2 | TRBV20-1 | once | TGCAGTGCCCGGAGGACCGGGGAGCTGTTTTTT | CSARRTGELFF
NA | TRBJ1-3 | TRBV7-2 | NA | TGTGCCAGCAGCTTACAGGGAAACACCATATATTTT | CASSLQGNTIYF
NA | TRBJ1-1 | TRBV2 | NA | TGTGCCAGCGTTGCAGTGGGGCAGGGAAGGACTGAAGCTTTCTTT | CASVAVGQGRTEAFF
NA | TRBJ2-7 | TRBV4-2 | few | TGTGCCAGCAGCCAAGAACCGACAGGATCCTACGAGCAGTACTTC | CASSQEPTGSYEQYF
TRBD2 | TRBJ2-1 | TRBV4-1 | NA | TGCGCCAGCAGCCAAGGGGGGGGAGGGCCCGGTGAGCAGTTCTTC | CASSQGGGGPGEQFF
TRBD1 | TRBJ1-1 | TRBV7-6 | NA | TGTGCCAGCAGCTTAGAGGGGGCGAACACTGAAGCTTTCTTT | CASSLEGANTEAFF
NA | TRBJ1-2 | TRBV6-5 | NA | TGTGCCAGCAGAGGGGAGCACCTTTATGGCTACACCTTC | CASRGEHLYGYTF
NA | TRBJ2-5 | TRBV6-6 | NA | TGTGCCAGCTCCCAAGAGACCCAGTACTTC | CASSQETQYF
TRBD1 | TRBJ1-4 | TRBV5-1 | NA | TGCGCCAGCAGCTTGGAGGGGACAGAAGCAACTAATGAAAAACTGTTTTTT | CASSLEGTEATNEKLFF
NA | TRBJ2-7 | TRBV18 | NA | TGTGCCAGCTCGTTTGGGGGGCCAACCTACGAGCAGTACTTC | CASSFGGPTYEQYF
TRBD2 | TRBJ2-1 | TRBV5-1 | once | TGCGCCAGCACCCCCGGCGGGACTAGCAGGTATGAGCAGTTCTTC | CASTPGGTSRYEQFF